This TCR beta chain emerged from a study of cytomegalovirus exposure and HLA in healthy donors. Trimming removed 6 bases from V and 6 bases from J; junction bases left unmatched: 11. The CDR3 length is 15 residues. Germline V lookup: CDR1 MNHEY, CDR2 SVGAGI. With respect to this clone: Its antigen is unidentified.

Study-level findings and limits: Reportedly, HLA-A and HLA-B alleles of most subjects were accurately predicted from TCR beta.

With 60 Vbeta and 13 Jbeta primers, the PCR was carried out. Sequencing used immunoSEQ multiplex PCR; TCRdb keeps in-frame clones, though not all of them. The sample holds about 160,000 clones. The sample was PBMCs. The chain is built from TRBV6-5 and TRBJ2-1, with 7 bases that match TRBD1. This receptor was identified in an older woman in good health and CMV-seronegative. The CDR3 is CASSLTGNSGNEQFF. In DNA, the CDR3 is TGTGCCAGCAGCCTGACAGGGAACAGCGGCAATGAGCAGTTCTTC.